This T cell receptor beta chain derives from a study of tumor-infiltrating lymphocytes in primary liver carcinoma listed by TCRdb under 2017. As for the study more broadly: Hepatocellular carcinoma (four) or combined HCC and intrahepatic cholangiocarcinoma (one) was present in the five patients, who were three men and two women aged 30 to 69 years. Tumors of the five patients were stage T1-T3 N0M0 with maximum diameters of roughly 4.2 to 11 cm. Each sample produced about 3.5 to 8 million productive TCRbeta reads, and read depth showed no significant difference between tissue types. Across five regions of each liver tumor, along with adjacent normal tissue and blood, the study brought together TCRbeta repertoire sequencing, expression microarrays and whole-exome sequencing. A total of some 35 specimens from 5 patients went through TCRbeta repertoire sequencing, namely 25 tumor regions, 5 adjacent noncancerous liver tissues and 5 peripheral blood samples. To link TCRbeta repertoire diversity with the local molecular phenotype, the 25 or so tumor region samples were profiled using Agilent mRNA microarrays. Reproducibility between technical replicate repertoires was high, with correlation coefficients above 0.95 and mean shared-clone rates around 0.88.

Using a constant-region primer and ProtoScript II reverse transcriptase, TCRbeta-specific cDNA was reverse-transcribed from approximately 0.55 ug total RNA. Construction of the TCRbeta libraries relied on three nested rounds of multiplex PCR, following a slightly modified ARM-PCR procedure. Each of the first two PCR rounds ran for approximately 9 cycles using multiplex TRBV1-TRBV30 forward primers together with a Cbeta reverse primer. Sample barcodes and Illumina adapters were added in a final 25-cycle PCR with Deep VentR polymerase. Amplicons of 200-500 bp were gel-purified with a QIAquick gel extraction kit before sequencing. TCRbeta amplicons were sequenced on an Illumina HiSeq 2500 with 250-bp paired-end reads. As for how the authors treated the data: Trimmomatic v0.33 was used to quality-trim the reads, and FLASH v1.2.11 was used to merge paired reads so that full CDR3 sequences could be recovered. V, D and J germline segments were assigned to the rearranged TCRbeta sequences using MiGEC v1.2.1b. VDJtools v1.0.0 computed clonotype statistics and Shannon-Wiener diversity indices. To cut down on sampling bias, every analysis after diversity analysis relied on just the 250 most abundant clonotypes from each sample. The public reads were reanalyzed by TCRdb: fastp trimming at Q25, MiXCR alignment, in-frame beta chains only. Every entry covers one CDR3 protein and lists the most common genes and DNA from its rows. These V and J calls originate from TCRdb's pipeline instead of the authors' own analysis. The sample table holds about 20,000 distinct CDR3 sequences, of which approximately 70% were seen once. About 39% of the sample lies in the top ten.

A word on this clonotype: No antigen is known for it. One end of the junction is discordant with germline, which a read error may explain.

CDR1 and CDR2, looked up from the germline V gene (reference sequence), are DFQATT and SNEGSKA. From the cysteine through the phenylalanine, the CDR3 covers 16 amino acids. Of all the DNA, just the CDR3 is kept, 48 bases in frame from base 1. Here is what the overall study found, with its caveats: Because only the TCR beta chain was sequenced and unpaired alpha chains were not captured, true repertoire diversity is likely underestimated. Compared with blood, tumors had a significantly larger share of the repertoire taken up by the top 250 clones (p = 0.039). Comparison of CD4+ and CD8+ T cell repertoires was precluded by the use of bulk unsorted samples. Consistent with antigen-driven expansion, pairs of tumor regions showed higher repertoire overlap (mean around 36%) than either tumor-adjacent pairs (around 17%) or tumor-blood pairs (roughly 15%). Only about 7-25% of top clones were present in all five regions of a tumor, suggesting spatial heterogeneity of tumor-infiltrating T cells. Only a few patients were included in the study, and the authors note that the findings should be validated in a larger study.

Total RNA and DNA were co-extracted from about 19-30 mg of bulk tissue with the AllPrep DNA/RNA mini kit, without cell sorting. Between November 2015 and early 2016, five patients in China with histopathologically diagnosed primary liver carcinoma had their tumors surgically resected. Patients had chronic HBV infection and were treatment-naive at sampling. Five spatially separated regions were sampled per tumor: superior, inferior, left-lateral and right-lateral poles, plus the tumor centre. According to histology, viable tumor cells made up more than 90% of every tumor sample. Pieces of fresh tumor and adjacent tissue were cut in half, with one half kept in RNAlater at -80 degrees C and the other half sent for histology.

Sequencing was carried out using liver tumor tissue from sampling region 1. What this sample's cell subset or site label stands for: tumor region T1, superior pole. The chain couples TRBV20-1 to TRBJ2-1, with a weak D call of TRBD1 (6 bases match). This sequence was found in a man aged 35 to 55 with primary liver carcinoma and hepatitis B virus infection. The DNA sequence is TGCAGCGCGGTCCCCTTCCCGGCAGGGGAATACAATGATCAGTTCTTC. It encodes CSAVPFPAGEYNDQFF.